This T cell receptor (beta chain) appears in the sequencing data of a study of T cells in Graves' hyperthyroidism and ophthalmopathy. CDR1 MDHEN and CDR2 SYDVKM come from the germline V gene. The V gene end was trimmed by 5 bases and the J gene end by 1 base; junction bases not matched to a gene: 4. The CDR3 runs to 15 residues. Amplified TCR beta CDR3 regions derived from RNA transcripts. A first-round RT-PCR of the TCR CDR3 used the HTBI primer set. Each CDR3 protein is one row after TCRdb ran MiXCR on the multiplex PCR reads. This table has roughly 530,000 distinct CDR3 sequences, more than 15% appearing once.

Sequencing was performed on blood. This receptor was obtained from a woman aged 18-29 years with Graves' ophthalmopathy. J is TRBJ1-5 and V is TRBV28, with TRBD1 matching 8 bases. DNA for the CDR3: TGTGCCAGCAGTAATGACAGGGGAAGCAATCAGCCCCAGCATTTT. This gives the protein CASSNDRGSNQPQHF.